These T cell receptor beta chains were read from a single sample in a study of T cells of healthy individuals. MiXCR was run by TCRdb on the 5' RACE reads, yielding one entry per CDR3 protein. The data hold about 53,000 distinct CDR3 sequences, with roughly 14% observed a single time. All receptors come from a human donor in good health. The CDR3 runs from the conserved cysteine through the conserved F or W.

J gene,CDR3 length,V gene,CDR3 protein
TRBJ2-7,15,TRBV5-1,CASSLVDIKSSEQYF
TRBJ1-6,15,TRBV9,CASSVTDSYNSPLHF
TRBJ2-7,15,TRBV6-5,CASSYSGTTSYEQYF
TRBJ1-1,15,TRBV7-9,CASSPLQTGRPEAFF
TRBJ1-1,13,TRBV5-1,CASSSHSRTEAFF
TRBJ1-1,14,TRBV5-5,CASSLTGGSTEAFF
TRBJ2-2,13,TRBV7-2,CASSLGASGELFF
TRBJ2-1,16,TRBV7-2,CASSVGGGRLVNEQFF
TRBJ2-5,14,TRBV20-1,CSASREGAGETQYF
TRBJ1-6,16,TRBV18,CASSPYGGTQDSPLHF
TRBJ2-5,13,TRBV6-6,CASNPGGAETQYF
TRBJ2-7,15,TRBV5-4,CASSLGGQGTYEQYF
TRBJ1-2,14,TRBV7-9,CASSLATPTHGYTF
TRBJ2-1,14,TRBV20-1,CSARWTSGRKEQFF
TRBJ2-1,14,TRBV27,CASSLPDRENEQFF
TRBJ1-6,14,TRBV20-1,CSARDSSYNSPLHF
TRBJ2-7,10,TRBV29-1,CSAGAREQYF
TRBJ1-1,11,TRBV19,CASSMDRVRFF
TRBJ1-1,14,TRBV14,CASSQRRQDPGAFF